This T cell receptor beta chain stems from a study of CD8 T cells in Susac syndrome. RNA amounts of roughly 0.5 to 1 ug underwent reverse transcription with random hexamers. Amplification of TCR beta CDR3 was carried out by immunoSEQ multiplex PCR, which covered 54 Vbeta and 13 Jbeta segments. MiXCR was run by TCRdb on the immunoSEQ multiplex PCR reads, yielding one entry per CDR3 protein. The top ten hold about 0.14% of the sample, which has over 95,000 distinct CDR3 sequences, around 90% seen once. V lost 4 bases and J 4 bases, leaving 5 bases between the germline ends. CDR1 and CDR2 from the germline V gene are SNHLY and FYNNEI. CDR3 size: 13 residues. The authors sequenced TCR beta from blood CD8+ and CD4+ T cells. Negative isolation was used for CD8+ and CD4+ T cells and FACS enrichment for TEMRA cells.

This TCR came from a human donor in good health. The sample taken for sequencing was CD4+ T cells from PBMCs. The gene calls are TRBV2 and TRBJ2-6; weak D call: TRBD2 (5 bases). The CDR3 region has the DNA TGTGCCAGCAGTGGGGAGGGGGCCAACGTCCTGACTTTC. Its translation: CASSGEGANVLTF.